This record concerns one TCR beta chain sequence. This entry comes from a study of technical replicates of blood from a few donors. Method: immunoSEQ multiplex PCR; TCRdb's copy keeps in-frame clones and lacks some. Among about 97,000 clones listed, approximately 94% were seen once. The J segment lost 4 bases and the V segment lost 5 bases, leaving 7 bases of the junction unmatched. The CDR3 extends over 14 amino acids. Germline V gives CDR1 SGHTA, CDR2 FQGTGA. The sequenced sample consisted of T cells isolated from PBMCs. The TCR sequence derives from a human donor in good health. The chain employs TRBV7-3 and TRBJ1-1; 7 bases align to TRBD1. CDR3: CASSPRDRSTEAFF. The CDR3 DNA sequence: TGTGCCAGCAGCCCCCGGGACAGAAGCACTGAAGCTTTCTTT. Combining the CDR3 with reference TRBV7-3 and TRBJ1-1 gives the whole variable domain GAGVSQTPSNKVTEKGKYVELRCDPISGHTALYWYRQSLGQGPEFLIYFQGTGAADDSGLPNDRFFAVRPEGSVSTLKIQRTERGDSAVYLCASSPRDRSTEAFFGQGTRLTVV.